The 19 T cell receptor beta chains listed next were all sequenced from one sample in a study of blood T cell repertoires in COVID-19. Method: immunoSEQ multiplex PCR; TCRdb's copy keeps in-frame clones and lacks some. The table records 270,000 or so clones, 80% to 90% of them present only once. Sequences were obtained from peripheral blood. These receptors originate from a woman aged 45-65 years who had recovered from COVID-19.

The chain's CDR3 is CASNEQGDAEAFF. The CDR3 DNA reads TGTGCCAGCAACGAACAGGGGGACGCTGAAGCTTTCTTT. V usage is TRBV6-6 and J usage is TRBJ1-1; 8 bases align to TRBD1. J was trimmed by 6 bases and V by 7 bases; bases with no gene match: 7. In germline, CDR1 is MNHNY, CDR2 SVGAGI (reference sequence). The CDR3 has 13 amino acids.

The chain employs TRBV27 and TRBJ2-1; 9 bases fit TRBD2. Looked up from germline, CDR1 is MNHEY and CDR2 is SMNVEV (reference sequence). This CDR3 contains 15 residues. Germline trimming cut 3 bases from V and 6 bases from J; bases unmatched to any gene: 6. DNA of the CDR3: TGTGCCAGCAGTTTCGCGGGAGGGGCTACCAATGAGCAGTTCTTC. This sequence encodes CASSFAGGATNEQFF.

The chain couples TRBV19 to TRBJ2-2; TRBD1 matches 9 bases. Germline V gene lookup returns CDR1 LNHDA and CDR2 SQIVND (reference sequence). The CDR3 totals 15 residues. The V and J ends lost 6 bases and 4 bases, in that order; junction bases with no gene match: 6. The CDR3 coding sequence is TGTGCCAGTAGCTCGGGACAGGGCGGCACCGGGGAGCTGTTTTTT. It yields the protein CASSSGQGGTGELFF.

The chain combines TRBV3-1 (or the pseudogene TRBV3-2) with TRBJ2-1, with TRBD1 as a possible D gene (7 bases). V dropped 6 bases and J dropped 9 bases, with 18 bases sitting between them. Germline V gene sequence: CDR1 LGHDT, CDR2 YNNKEL (reference sequence). The CDR3 spans 14 residues. The CDR3 here is CASREGQGVGEQFF. DNA for the CDR3: TGTGCCAGCAGGGAGGGGCAGGGGGTCGGTGAGCAGTTCTTC.

This sequence joins TRBV7-2 and TRBJ2-5; 8 bases are a match to TRBD2. The J segment lost 5 bases and the V segment lost 5 bases, leaving 19 bases of the junction unmatched. The CDR3 covers 18 residues. CDR1 is SGHTA, CDR2 FQGNSA, per germline. CDR3 in amino acids: CASSPRRGYGGVGETQYF. CDR3 nucleotides: TGTGCCAGCAGCCCCCGAAGGGGTTACGGGGGGGTCGGGGAGACCCAGTACTTC.

This chain connects TRBV19 to TRBJ1-6, with 8 bases matching TRBD1. CDR1 LNHDA and CDR2 SQIVND come from the germline V gene (reference sequence). Trimming cost V 4 bases and J 9 bases; bases outside gene matches: 5. The CDR3 covers 14 residues. CDR3 sequence: CASSRPGTGSPLHF. The CDR3 nucleotides read TGTGCCAGTAGTAGACCCGGGACAGGTTCACCCCTCCACTTT.

This clone has more than one count but fewer than ten. The chain carries TRBV11-2 and TRBJ2-5; 7 bases match TRBD2. CDR1 SGHAT and CDR2 FQNNGV come from the germline V gene. Trimming at V came to 3 bases and at J to 5 bases, leaving 9 bases not matched to a gene. The CDR3 runs to 15 residues. CDR3 sequence reads: CASSFLPTGGETQYF. Here the CDR3 DNA reads TGTGCCAGCAGCTTCTTACCCACCGGGGGGGAGACCCAGTACTTC.

This clone has just a few counts. This sequence joins TRBV4-2 and TRBJ2-2; the match to TRBD2 covers 13 bases. The CDR3 totals 22 residues. V lost 3 bases and J lost 3; bases outside the gene matches: 19. Germline CDR1 LGHNA, CDR2 YNFKEQ. The CDR3 protein is CASSHQIRTPTSGRGDTGELFF. As DNA, the CDR3 is TGTGCCAGCAGCCACCAAATCAGAACCCCCACTAGCGGGAGGGGAGACACCGGGGAGCTGTTTTTT.

The V gene is TRBV11-2, the J gene TRBJ1-1, with D unresolved. CDR3 length: 13 amino acids. Per the germline V gene, CDR1 is SGHAT and CDR2 is FQNNGV. Trimming stripped 1 base from V and 3 bases from J, with 6 bases between. The CDR3 region is CASSLGADTEAFF. The CDR3 nucleotides read TGTGCCAGCAGCTTAGGGGCCGACACTGAAGCTTTCTTT.

The rearrangement uses TRBV7-2 and TRBJ2-7, with 9 bases lining up with TRBD2. V trimming: 6 bases; J trimming: 6 bases; junction bases outside the gene matches: 3. The V gene's germline CDR1 is SGHTA and CDR2 FQGNSA. The CDR3 consists of 12 residues. In nucleotides, the CDR3 is TGTGCCAGCAGTTCTAGCGGGGTCGAGCAGTACTTC. Its translation is CASSSSGVEQYF.

The gene calls are TRBV19 and TRBJ1-1; D remains ambiguous. This CDR3 comprises 13 residues. Germline CDR1 LNHDA, CDR2 SQIVND (reference sequence). Trimming removed 4 bases at V and 4 bases at J, with 10 bases between. As DNA, the CDR3 is TGTGCCAGTAGTACCAGGTATGGCACTGAAGCTTTCTTT. Protein product: CASSTRYGTEAFF.

The chain links TRBV18 to TRBJ1-1; D gene unclear. CDR1 and CDR2 from the germline V gene are KGHSH and LQKENI. This CDR3 has 13 amino acids. Trimming removed 6 bases at V and 1 base at J, with 9 bases between. Here the CDR3 reads CASSVGENTEAFF. The CDR3 DNA is TGTGCCAGCTCTGTCGGGGAGAACACTGAAGCTTTCTTT.

V is TRBV5-5 and J is TRBJ2-5, with 9 bases fitting TRBD1. Trimming at V came to 5 bases and at J to 4 bases, leaving 12 bases not matched to a gene. This CDR3 contains 16 residues. Germline V lookup: CDR1 SGHKS, CDR2 YYEKEE (reference sequence). DNA for the CDR3: TGTGCCAGCAGTCCTCAGGGACAGGGATCTCCAGAGACCCAGTACTTC. It yields the protein CASSPQGQGSPETQYF.

This sequence joins TRBV4-3 and TRBJ2-1, with D maybe TRBD2 (6 bases). The V end lost 0 bases, the J end lost 8 bases, and 17 bases lay between the germline ends. This CDR3 region has 16 residues. CDR1 is LGHNA, CDR2 YSLEER, per germline. The CDR3 loop is CASSQDREMIGDEQFF. CDR3 sequence (DNA): TGCGCCAGCAGCCAAGACCGGGAGATGATAGGAGATGAGCAGTTCTTC.

The chain is built from TRBV4-3 and TRBJ2-3; D gene ambiguous. Trimming removed 0 bases at V and 5 bases at J, with 3 bases between. This CDR3 is 12 amino acids long. Germline CDR1 reads LGHNA; CDR2 reads YSLEER. CDR3 loop: CASSQDLDTQYF. CDR3 nucleotide sequence: TGCGCCAGCAGCCAAGACTTAGATACGCAGTATTTT.

The chain links TRBV7-2 to TRBJ2-5, with a possible D match to TRBD1 (5 bases). Trimming removed 5 bases at V and 2 bases at J, with 15 bases between. The CDR3 consists of 15 residues. From germline, CDR1 is SGHTA and CDR2 FQGNSA. The CDR3 reads CASSLVSQGQETQYF. CDR3 DNA sequence: TGTGCCAGCAGCCTGGTTTCGCAGGGACAAGAGACCCAGTACTTC. The variable domain in full, with the rest retrieved from reference TRBV7-2 and TRBJ2-5, is GAGVSQSPSNKVTEKGKDVELRCDPISGHTALYWYRQSLGQGLEFLIYFQGNSAPDKSGLPSDRFSAERTGGSVSTLTIQRTQQEDSAVYLCASSLVSQGQETQYFGPGTRLLVL.

The chain couples TRBV7-2 to TRBJ1-3; D uncertain. This CDR3 spans 14 amino acids. Trimming took 2 bases from V and 4 from J, leaving 9 bases between them. The germline gives CDR1 SGHTA, CDR2 FQGNSA. The CDR3 region is CASSLWMEGNTIYF. The CDR3, as DNA: TGTGCCAGCAGCTTATGGATGGAGGGAAACACCATATATTTT.

This chain joins TRBV2 and TRBJ1-1; 11 positions agree with TRBD1. With V trimmed by 4 bases and J by 5 bases, 6 bases remained unmatched. CDR1 is SNHLY and CDR2 is FYNNEI in the germline V gene. The CDR3 length is 15 residues. The DNA for the CDR3 is TGTGCCAGCAGTGCTGGCGGGACAGGGGGGACTGAAGCTTTCTTT. Its translation: CASSAGGTGGTEAFF.

The chain has TRBV27 and TRBJ2-1, with TRBD1 matching over 9 bases. In germline, CDR1 is MNHEY, CDR2 SMNVEV (reference sequence). V lost 4 bases and J lost 7; bases outside the gene matches: 5. The CDR3 length is 14 residues. Here the CDR3 reads CASSSTGGRNEQFF. The CDR3 DNA reads as TGTGCCAGCAGTTCGACAGGGGGAAGGAATGAGCAGTTCTTC.